The 15 T cell receptor beta chains below all came from one sample that was sequenced in a study of T cell changes during pregnancy in multiple sclerosis. Only in-frame clones appear in the TCRdb table, and some are missing; sequencing was by immunoSEQ multiplex PCR. The table shows fewer than 85,000 clones, with more than 85% occurring only once. This sample comprised peripheral blood, obtained in the first trimester of pregnancy. The receptors here all came from a female donor in good health, enrolled as a control in a pregnancy study.

The V call is TRBV19, the J call TRBJ1-5; 7 nucleotides line up with TRBD1. V was pared by 3 bases and J by 5 bases, with 4 bases of the junction left unmatched. From germline, CDR1 is LNHDA and CDR2 SQIVND (reference sequence). CDR3 length equals 14 residues. This CDR3 reads CASSMTGPDQPQHF. The CDR3 bases are TGTGCCAGTAGTATGACAGGGCCGGATCAGCCCCAGCATTTT.

For the CDR3, the DNA is TGTGCCAGCAGCTCCCGACAGGGGGCCTTTCAGTATTTT. It translates to CASSSRQGAFQYF. The rearrangement links TRBV7-9 to TRBJ2-3; 10 nucleotides line up with TRBD1. J lost 12 bases, V lost 4 bases, and 7 bases had no gene match. This CDR3 spans 13 amino acids. CDR1 SEHNR and CDR2 FQNEAQ come from the germline V gene (reference sequence). Based on the CDR3 plus reference TRBV7-9 and TRBJ2-3, the full variable domain is DTGVSQNPRHKITKRGQNVTFRCDPISEHNRLYWYRQTLGQGPEFLTYFQNEAQLEKSRLLSDRFSAERPKGSFSTLEIQRTEQGDSAMYLCASSSRQGAFQYFGPGTRLTVL.

The chain combines TRBV19 with TRBJ1-1; no clear D gene. From germline, CDR1 is LNHDA and CDR2 SQIVND (reference sequence). Trimming stripped 0 bases from V and 1 base from J, with 9 bases between. CDR3 size: 15 residues. The CDR3 sequence: CASSIDIRRNTEAFF. CDR3 coding DNA: TGTGCCAGTAGTATAGATATTAGGAGGAACACTGAAGCTTTCTTT.

The chain is built from TRBV6-6 and TRBJ1-2, with 9 positions matching TRBD1. The CDR3 has 15 residues. Germline assignment: CDR1 MNHNY and CDR2 SVGAGI (reference sequence). With 6 bases clipped from V and 4 bases from J, the junction kept 9 bases outside the gene matches. For the CDR3, the DNA is TGTGCCAGCAGGGACCGGGACAGGGATGGCTATGGCTACACCTTC. As protein: CASRDRDRDGYGYTF.

The V call is TRBV7-9, the J call TRBJ1-3; 9 nucleotides align to TRBD1. Germline V gives CDR1 SEHNR, CDR2 FQNEAQ (reference sequence). J lost 8 bases, V lost 5 bases, and 4 bases had no gene match. CDR3 size: 13 residues. CDR3 residues: CASSQQGADTIYF. The CDR3 DNA is TGTGCCAGCAGCCAACAGGGGGCGGACACCATATATTTT.

V usage is TRBV9 and J usage is TRBJ2-5; no clear D. Germline V lookup: CDR1 SGDLS, CDR2 YYNGEE. This CDR3 has 15 residues. Trimming cost V 0 bases and J 0 bases, with 9 bases left between them. The CDR3 loop is CASSVEPTYQETQYF. The CDR3 DNA reads as TGTGCCAGCAGCGTAGAGCCAACGTACCAAGAGACCCAGTACTTC. The entire variable domain, with the rest obtained from reference TRBV9 and TRBJ2-5, is as follows: DSGVTQTPKHLITATGQRVTLRCSPRSGDLSVYWYQQSLDQGLQFLIQYYNGEERAKGNILERFSAQQFPDLHSELNLSSLELGDSALYFCASSVEPTYQETQYFGPGTRLLVL.

The chain recombines TRBV6-1 with TRBJ1-5; D is uncertain. Between the trimmed V and J ends, which lost 6 bases and 2 bases, there was a span of 8 bases. CDR3 length: 13 amino acids. Germline assignment: CDR1 MNHNS and CDR2 SASEGT. The CDR3 region is CASRASGNQPQHF. CDR3 nucleotide sequence: TGTGCCAGCAGAGCCTCGGGCAATCAGCCCCAGCATTTT.

V and J are TRBV7-6 and TRBJ2-1; the D gene is possibly TRBD1 (6 bases). CDR3 length equals 16 residues. CDR1 is SGHVS and CDR2 is FNYEAQ in the germline V gene. V was cut by 1 base and J by 2 bases, with 12 bases left in between. CDR3 amino acids: CASSLGGQGTYNEQFF. In DNA, the CDR3 is TGTGCCAGCAGCTTAGGAGGCCAGGGGACCTACAATGAGCAGTTCTTC.

The V and J genes are TRBV5-1 and TRBJ2-2, with D unresolved. V lost 0 bases, J lost 6 bases, and 6 bases lay in between. The CDR3 contains 13 residues. CDR1 is SGHRS and CDR2 is YFSETQ in the germline V gene. The CDR3 is CASSLDRPGELFF. DNA of the CDR3: TGCGCCAGCAGCTTGGACAGACCCGGGGAGCTGTTTTTT. The full variable domain, in which reference TRBV5-1 and TRBJ2-2 provide the parts outside the CDR3, is KAGVTQTPRYLIKTRGQQVTLSCSPISGHRSVSWYQQTPGQGLQFLFEYFSETQRNKGNFPGRFSGRQFSNSRSEMNVSTLELGDSALYLCASSLDRPGELFFGEGSRLTVL.

This rearrangement joins TRBV9 to TRBJ2-7; 8 nucleotides match TRBD2. There are 15 residues in the CDR3. Germline assignment: CDR1 SGDLS and CDR2 YYNGEE. The V segment lost 3 bases and the J segment 5 bases; nucleotides outside the gene matches: 10. The CDR3 reads CASSATSGRFDEQYF. CDR3 sequence (DNA): TGTGCCAGCAGCGCCACCAGCGGGAGATTTGACGAGCAGTACTTC.

The CDR3 region is CSAPGLWLAFF. The CDR3 DNA reads TGCAGTGCTCCGGGACTCTGGCTGGCTTTCTTT. The chain links TRBV20-1 to TRBJ1-1; perhaps TRBD1 as D (5 bases). Per the germline V gene, CDR1 is DFQATT and CDR2 is SNEGSKA (reference sequence). Trimming took off 5 bases at V and 11 bases at J, with 15 bases between the two ends. The CDR3 contains 11 residues.

DNA of the CDR3: TGCAGCGTGCGGCCAGGGTACAACGAGCAGTACTTC. It encodes CSVRPGYNEQYF. The rearrangement links TRBV29-1 to TRBJ2-7, with D possibly TRBD1 on 5 matching bases. The CDR3 runs 12 residues. The germline V gene encodes CDR1 SQVTM and CDR2 ANQGSEA. Deletions cut 6 bases from V and 5 bases from J, with 14 bases between.

This chain joins TRBV28 and TRBJ2-3, with 12 bases that match TRBD2. V was clipped by 2 bases and J by 6 bases; unmatched bases: 3. Germline V gene sequence: CDR1 MDHEN, CDR2 SYDVKM. CDR3 length: 15 residues. The CDR3 sequence: CASSLLAGGFDTQYF. In nucleotides, the CDR3 is TGTGCCAGCAGTTTACTAGCGGGAGGGTTCGATACGCAGTATTTT.

This chain uses TRBV5-6 with TRBJ1-4; D is uncertain. CDR1 SGHDT and CDR2 YYEEEE come from the germline V gene. V was cut by 2 bases and J by 2 bases, with 13 bases left in between. The CDR3 length is 16 residues. The CDR3 DNA is TGTGCCAGCAGCTTACAGAGCAGGACTACTAATGAAAAACTGTTTTTT. Translation: CASSLQSRTTNEKLFF.

This chain links TRBV2 with TRBJ1-3; 8 bases fit TRBD1. CDR1 is SNHLY and CDR2 is FYNNEI in the germline V gene. The junction had 9 bases not matched to a gene; V was cut back by 4 bases and J by 4 bases. This CDR3 comprises 16 residues. CDR3 residues: CASSVPPGTGGNTIYF. CDR3 in DNA: TGTGCCAGCAGTGTCCCACCCGGGACAGGAGGAAACACCATATATTTT.